This T cell receptor (beta chain) is drawn from a study of monozygotic twins with inflammatory bowel disease. Study-level points and caveats: Researchers were unable to tell different T cell subtypes apart. The study supported no single strong signal or clonotype linked to IBD.

Per individual sample, eight separate reactions were used to make cDNA. TCRdb reprocessed the 5' RACE reads, with one entry per CDR3 protein and no DNA. This sample's table has 330,000 or so distinct CDR3 sequences. On this clonotype: Its cognate antigen is unknown.

The blood volume drawn from each donor was roughly 2.7 ml. CDR3 length: 14 amino acids. Per germline, CDR1 SGHAT and CDR2 FQNNGV. V and J are TRBV11-2 and TRBJ2-3. The sequenced sample consisted of blood. The sequence was collected from a human donor with ulcerative colitis or Crohn's disease, or a healthy co-twin of an affected twin (not recorded which). Here the CDR3 reads CASSLQRRADTQYF. Using reference TRBV11-2 and TRBJ2-3 for the parts outside the CDR3, the full variable domain is EAGVAQSPRYKIIEKRQSVAFWCNPISGHATLYWYQQILGQGPKLLIQFQNNGVVDDSQLPKDRFSAERLKGVDSTLKIQPAKLEDSAVYLCASSLQRRADTQYFGPGTRLTVL.